Listed below are T cell receptor beta chains from one sample, sequenced in a study of CD4+ T cells in melanoma. Libraries were prepared by immunoSEQ multiplex PCR; TCRdb keeps only in-frame clonotypes and omits some of them. The sample shows more than 9,500 clones, around 70% of them seen only once. The specimen was peripheral blood. These TCRs come from a human donor with melanoma. Both conserved end residues are part of each CDR3. Fields, in order: V gene, CDR3 length, J gene, D gene, clone size, CDR3 protein, CDR3 DNA. The D gene is left open where the match is weak. Some rows have no size entry. The others give once, few or many, or a class for an expanded clone.

>TRBV19|13|TRBJ1-1|-|-
CASTRGGRTEAFF
TGTGCCAGTACTAGGGGCGGACGGACTGAAGCTTTCTTT
>TRBV4-3|16|TRBJ2-3|-|few
CASSQASGTSTDTQYF
TGCGCCAGCAGCCAGGCATCCGGGACTAGCACAGATACGCAGTATTTT
>TRBV30|12|TRBJ1-2|-|-
CASLTGPYGYTF
TGTGCCTCGTTGACCGGGCCCTATGGCTACACCTTC
>TRBV29-1|15|TRBJ2-3|TRBD1|few
CSVDMGQGSTDTQYF
TGCAGCGTTGATATGGGACAGGGTAGCACAGATACGCAGTATTTT
>TRBV19|17|TRBJ1-5|-|few
CASSILEGGYSNQPQHF
TGTGCCAGTAGTATATTGGAAGGGGGATATAGCAATCAGCCCCAGCATTTT
>TRBV2|15|TRBJ1-2|-|-
CASSPAQMNNYGYTF
TGTGCCAGCAGTCCGGCACAGATGAATAACTATGGCTACACCTTC
>TRBV11-3|14|TRBJ2-7|TRBD2|-
CASIHSGGAYEQYF
TGTGCCAGCATACATAGCGGGGGGGCGTACGAGCAGTACTTC
>TRBV7-6|14|TRBJ1-1|-|-
CASSAGGMNTEAFF
TGTGCCAGCAGCGCCGGTGGAATGAACACTGAAGCTTTCTTT
>TRBV5-1|14|TRBJ2-5|-|-
CASSEIGAGETQYF
TGCGCCAGCTCTGAGATCGGGGCGGGGGAGACCCAGTACTTC
>TRBV9|16|TRBJ2-5|-|-
CASSVDPASGGETQYF
TGTGCCAGCAGCGTAGATCCAGCGTCGGGTGGGGAGACCCAGTACTTC
>TRBV4-3|15|TRBJ1-2|-|-
CASSQDHKANYGYTF
TGCGCCAGCAGCCAAGATCATAAGGCTAACTATGGCTACACCTTC
>TRBV5-5|15|TRBJ1-5|TRBD1|-
CASSLTDRVRQPQHF
TGTGCCAGCAGCTTGACTGACAGGGTTCGCCAGCCCCAGCATTTT
>TRBV6-1|14|TRBJ1-5|-|-
CASSEGPSNQPQHF
TGTGCCAGCAGTGAAGGTCCGAGCAATCAGCCCCAGCATTTT
>TRBV6-1|14|TRBJ1-5|-|-
CASSNRDSNQPQHF
TGTGCCAGCAGTAACAGAGATAGCAATCAGCCCCAGCATTTT
>TRBV29-1|12|TRBJ2-2|-|-
CSVERGAGELFF
TGCAGCGTTGAGCGTGGGGCCGGGGAGCTGTTTTTT
>TRBV28|14|TRBJ1-4|-|-
CASSLTQYNEKLFF
TGTGCCAGCAGTTTAACACAGTATAATGAAAAACTGTTTTTT
>TRBV5-1|15|TRBJ1-1|-|-
CASSPGRGGFTEAFF
TGCGCCAGCAGCCCCGGACGGGGGGGCTTCACTGAAGCTTTCTTT
>TRBV19|15|TRBJ2-3|TRBD1|-
CASSSRQGVTDTQYF
TGTGCCAGTAGTTCCCGACAGGGGGTCACAGATACGCAGTATTTT
>TRBV21-1|13|TRBJ2-7|-|-
CASSKLSFFEQYF
TGTGCCAGCAGCAAGTTATCATTCTTCGAGCAGTACTTC
>TRBV30|12|TRBJ2-7|-|medium-sized
CAWSETAYEQYF
TGTGCCTGGAGCGAGACTGCCTACGAGCAGTACTTC
>TRBV5-4|15|TRBJ2-7|-|-
CASSQDSSLSYEQYF
TGCGCCAGCAGCCAAGATTCCAGCCTCTCCTACGAGCAGTACTTC
>TRBV27|13|TRBJ1-2|-|-
CASSSAGQHGYTF
TGTGCCAGCAGCTCGGCCGGGCAGCATGGCTACACCTTC
>TRBV7-9|13|TRBJ1-2|TRBD1|few
CASGPTGFYGYTF
TGTGCCAGCGGACCGACAGGGTTCTATGGCTACACCTTC
>TRBV7-8|14|TRBJ2-7|-|-
CASSLGGGTYEQYF
TGTGCCAGCAGCTTAGGCGGCGGAACCTACGAGCAGTACTTC
>TRBV5-1|16|TRBJ2-7|TRBD1|once
CASSLLGADRGYEQYF
TGCGCCAGCAGCTTGTTGGGTGCGGACAGGGGCTACGAGCAGTACTTC
>TRBV6-6|14|TRBJ1-1|-|-
CASSYGTLNTEAFF
TGTGCCAGCAGTTACGGCACCCTGAACACTGAAGCTTTCTTT
>TRBV5-6|16|TRBJ1-2|TRBD1|-
CASSQAGQGANYGYTF
TGTGCCAGCAGTCAGGCGGGACAGGGAGCTAACTATGGCTACACCTTC
>TRBV30|19|TRBJ2-1|TRBD1|-
CAWSGGTGEVVGYYNEQFF
TGTGCCTGGAGTGGTGGGACAGGGGAAGTGGTGGGTTATTACAATGAGCAGTTCTTC
>TRBV6-1|15|TRBJ2-2|-|-
CASSEFVINTGELFF
TGTGCCAGCAGTGAATTCGTGATCAACACCGGGGAGCTGTTTTTT
>TRBV6-5|13|TRBJ2-1|TRBD1|-
CASSYFTGAEQFF
TGTGCCAGCAGTTACTTTACAGGGGCCGAGCAGTTCTTC
>TRBV14|19|TRBJ2-4|TRBD2|-
CASSQPRLAGGLAKNIQYF
TGTGCCAGCAGCCAACCCCGACTAGCGGGGGGATTAGCCAAAAACATTCAGTACTTC
>TRBV7-2|16|TRBJ2-7|-|-
CASSIEAWGPKNEQYF
TGTGCCAGCAGCATCGAGGCGTGGGGGCCGAAGAACGAGCAGTACTTC
>TRBV28|14|TRBJ1-1|TRBD1|-
CASSLQGAGTEAFF
TGTGCCAGCAGTTTACAGGGGGCAGGAACTGAAGCTTTCTTT
>TRBV13|15|TRBJ2-7|-|-
CASSLGWGTPYEQYF
TGTGCCAGCAGCTTAGGGTGGGGGACACCATACGAGCAGTACTTC
>TRBV16|13|TRBJ2-7|-|-
CASSQGRGYEQYF
TGTGCCAGCAGCCAAGGTCGCGGGTACGAGCAGTACTTC
>TRBV7-3|15|TRBJ2-3|TRBD2|-
CASSSTSGPTDTQYF
TGTGCCAGCAGCTCGACTAGCGGGCCTACAGATACGCAGTATTTT
>TRBV7-6|15|TRBJ2-5|TRBD1|-
CASSQGQGIRETQYF
TGTGCCAGCAGCCAGGGACAGGGGATACGGGAGACCCAGTACTTC
>TRBV27|15|TRBJ2-3|TRBD2|-
CASSRGLAGTDTQYF
TGTGCCAGCAGCCGGGGACTAGCCGGCACAGATACGCAGTATTTT
>TRBV29-1|15|TRBJ1-2|-|-
CSVPPDGIYNYGYTF
TGCAGCGTGCCGCCGGACGGCATCTATAACTATGGCTACACCTTC
>TRBV7-8|14|TRBJ1-1|-|-
CASSLWGADTEAFF
TGTGCCAGCAGCTTATGGGGGGCTGACACTGAAGCTTTCTTT
>TRBV5-5|17|TRBJ2-6|-|few
CASSFQVGLSGANVLTF
TGTGCCAGCAGCTTCCAGGTGGGCCTCTCTGGGGCCAACGTCCTGACTTTC
>TRBV2|17|TRBJ2-1|TRBD2|few
CASSEEGWASGGNEQFF
TGTGCCAGCAGTGAAGAGGGGTGGGCTAGCGGGGGGAATGAGCAGTTCTTC
>TRBV19|13|TRBJ2-2|-|-
CASSNPNTGELFF
TGTGCCAGTAGTAATCCTAACACCGGGGAGCTGTTTTTT
>TRBV9|17|TRBJ2-1|TRBD1|-
CASSVAGTGGSYNEQFF
TGTGCCAGCAGCGTAGCTGGGACAGGGGGCTCCTACAATGAGCAGTTCTTC
>TRBV6-1|13|TRBJ2-3|TRBD1|-
CASWTGGTDTQYF
TGTGCCAGCTGGACAGGGGGCACAGATACGCAGTATTTT
>TRBV19|14|TRBJ2-7|-|-
CASSTSAGTYEQYF
TGTGCCAGTAGCACCTCCGCCGGGACCTACGAGCAGTACTTC
>TRBV27|13|TRBJ1-6|-|-
CASSLAQRAPLHF
TGTGCCAGCAGTTTGGCCCAAAGGGCACCCCTCCACTTT
>TRBV6-6|15|TRBJ2-3|-|-
CASSYIRGQGDTQYF
TGTGCCAGCAGTTACATCCGGGGGCAGGGAGATACGCAGTATTTT
>TRBV30|14|TRBJ2-1|-|-
CAWSLGRTYNEQFF
TGTGCCTGGAGTTTGGGCAGGACATACAATGAGCAGTTCTTC
>TRBV4-1|15|TRBJ2-1|-|medium-sized
CASSQDPASRDEQFF
TGCGCCAGCAGCCAAGATCCGGCGTCAAGGGATGAGCAGTTCTTC
>TRBV4-1|17|TRBJ2-3|TRBD2|-
CASSQSGLAGSTDTQYF
TGCGCCAGCAGCCAATCCGGACTAGCGGGGAGCACAGATACGCAGTATTTT
>TRBV11-2|17|TRBJ1-1|TRBD1|-
CASSSRQGGPWDTEAFF
TGTGCCAGCAGCTCGCGACAGGGAGGTCCATGGGACACTGAAGCTTTCTTT
>TRBV7-6|13|TRBJ2-7|-|-
CASSWARSYEQYF
TGTGCCAGCAGCTGGGCCCGGTCCTACGAGCAGTACTTC
>TRBV7-3|11|TRBJ2-1|-|-
CASSPGSEQFF
TGTGCCAGCAGCCCGGGGTCTGAGCAGTTCTTC
>TRBV15|16|TRBJ1-5|TRBD1|-
CATSKYIDRGDQPQHF
TGTGCCACCAGCAAGTACATTGACAGGGGCGATCAGCCCCAGCATTTT
>TRBV14|14|TRBJ2-7|-|few
CASSQLRSSYEQYF
TGTGCCAGCAGCCAACTACGGTCCTCCTACGAGCAGTACTTC
>TRBV4-3|19|TRBJ1-1|-|-
CASSPGYREGKLDGTEAFF
TGCGCCAGCAGCCCGGGATACAGGGAGGGCAAACTTGATGGGACTGAAGCTTTCTTT